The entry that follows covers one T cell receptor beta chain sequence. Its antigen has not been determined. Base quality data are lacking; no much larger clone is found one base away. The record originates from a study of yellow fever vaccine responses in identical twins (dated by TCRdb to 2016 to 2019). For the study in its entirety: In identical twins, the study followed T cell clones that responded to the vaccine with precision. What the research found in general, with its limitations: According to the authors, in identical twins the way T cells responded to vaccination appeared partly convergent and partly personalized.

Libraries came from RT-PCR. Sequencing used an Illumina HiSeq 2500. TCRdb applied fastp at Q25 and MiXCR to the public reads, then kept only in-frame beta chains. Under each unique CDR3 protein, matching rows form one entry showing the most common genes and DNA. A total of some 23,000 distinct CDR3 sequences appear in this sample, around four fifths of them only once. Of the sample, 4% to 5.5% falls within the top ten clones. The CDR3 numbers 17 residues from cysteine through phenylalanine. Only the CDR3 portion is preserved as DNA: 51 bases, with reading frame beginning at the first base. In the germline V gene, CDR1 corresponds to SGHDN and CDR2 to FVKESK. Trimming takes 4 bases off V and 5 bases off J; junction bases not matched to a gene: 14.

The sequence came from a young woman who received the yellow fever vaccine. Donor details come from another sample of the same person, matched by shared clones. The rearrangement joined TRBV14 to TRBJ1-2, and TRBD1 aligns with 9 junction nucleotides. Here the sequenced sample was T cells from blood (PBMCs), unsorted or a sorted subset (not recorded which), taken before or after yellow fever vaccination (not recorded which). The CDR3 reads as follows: CASSRIDRGMEEYGYTF. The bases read TGTGCCAGCAGCCGCATTGACAGGGGGATGGAGGAGTATGGCTACACCTTC.